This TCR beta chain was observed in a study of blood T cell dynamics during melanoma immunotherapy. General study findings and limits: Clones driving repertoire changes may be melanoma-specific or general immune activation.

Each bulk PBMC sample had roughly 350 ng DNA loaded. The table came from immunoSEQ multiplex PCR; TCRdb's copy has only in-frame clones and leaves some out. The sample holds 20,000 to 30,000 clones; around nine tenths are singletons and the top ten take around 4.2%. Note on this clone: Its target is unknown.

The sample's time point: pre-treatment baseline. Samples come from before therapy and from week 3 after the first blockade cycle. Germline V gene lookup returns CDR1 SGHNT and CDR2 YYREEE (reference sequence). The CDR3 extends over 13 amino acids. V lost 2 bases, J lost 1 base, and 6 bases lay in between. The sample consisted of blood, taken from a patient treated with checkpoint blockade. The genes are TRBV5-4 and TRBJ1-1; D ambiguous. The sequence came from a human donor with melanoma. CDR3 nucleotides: TGTGCCAGCAGCTTCCAGGCGAACACTGAAGCTTTCTTT. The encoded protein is CASSFQANTEAFF.